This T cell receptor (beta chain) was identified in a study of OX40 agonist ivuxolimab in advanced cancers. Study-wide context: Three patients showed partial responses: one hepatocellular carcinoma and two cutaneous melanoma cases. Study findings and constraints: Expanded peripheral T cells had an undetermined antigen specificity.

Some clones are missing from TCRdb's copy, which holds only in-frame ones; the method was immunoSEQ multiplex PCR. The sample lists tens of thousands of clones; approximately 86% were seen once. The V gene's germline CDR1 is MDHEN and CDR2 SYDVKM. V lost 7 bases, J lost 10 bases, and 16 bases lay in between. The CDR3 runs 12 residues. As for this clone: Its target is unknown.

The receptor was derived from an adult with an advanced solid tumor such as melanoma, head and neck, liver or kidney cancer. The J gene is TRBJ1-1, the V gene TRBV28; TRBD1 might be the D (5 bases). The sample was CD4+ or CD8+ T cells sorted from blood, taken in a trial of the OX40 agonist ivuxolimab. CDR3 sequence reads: CASNYDPGVAFF. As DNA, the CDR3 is TGTGCCAGCAACTACGACCCGGGGGTAGCTTTCTTT.